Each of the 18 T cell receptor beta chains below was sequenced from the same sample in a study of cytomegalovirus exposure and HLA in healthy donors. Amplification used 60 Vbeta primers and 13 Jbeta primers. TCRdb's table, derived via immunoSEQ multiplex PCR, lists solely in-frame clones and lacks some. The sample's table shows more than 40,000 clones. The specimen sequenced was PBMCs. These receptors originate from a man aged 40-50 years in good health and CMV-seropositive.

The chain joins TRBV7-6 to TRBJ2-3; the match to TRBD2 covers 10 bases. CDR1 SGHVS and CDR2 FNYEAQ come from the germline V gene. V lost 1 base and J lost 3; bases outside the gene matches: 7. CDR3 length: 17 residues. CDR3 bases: TGTGCCAGCAGCTTAGGGGCTAGCGGGGGTGGAACAGATACGCAGTATTTT. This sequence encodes CASSLGASGGGTDTQYF. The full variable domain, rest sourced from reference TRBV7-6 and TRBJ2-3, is GAGVSQSPRYKVTKRGQDVALRCDPISGHVSLYWYRQALGQGPEFLTYFNYEAQQDKSGLPNDRFSAERPEGSISTLTIQRTEQRDSAMYRCASSLGASGGGTDTQYFGPGTRLTVL.

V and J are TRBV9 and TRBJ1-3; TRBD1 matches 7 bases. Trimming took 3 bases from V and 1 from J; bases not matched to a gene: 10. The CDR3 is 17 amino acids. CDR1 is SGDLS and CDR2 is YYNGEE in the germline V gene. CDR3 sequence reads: CASSAKGAGGSGNTIYF. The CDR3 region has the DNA TGTGCCAGCAGCGCAAAGGGGGCAGGGGGTTCTGGAAACACCATATATTTT.

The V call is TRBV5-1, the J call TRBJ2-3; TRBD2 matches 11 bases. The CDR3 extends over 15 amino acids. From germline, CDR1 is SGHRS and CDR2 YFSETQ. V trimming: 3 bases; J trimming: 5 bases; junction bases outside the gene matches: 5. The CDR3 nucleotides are TGCGCCAGCAGCTCTTCCGGGACTAGCGGAGATACGCAGTATTTT. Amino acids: CASSSSGTSGDTQYF.

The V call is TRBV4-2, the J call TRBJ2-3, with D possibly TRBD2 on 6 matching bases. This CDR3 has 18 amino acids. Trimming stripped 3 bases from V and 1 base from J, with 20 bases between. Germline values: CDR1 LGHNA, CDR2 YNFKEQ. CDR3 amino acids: CASSHKGLSVQGTDTQYF. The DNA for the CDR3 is TGTGCCAGCAGCCACAAGGGACTTAGCGTCCAGGGCACAGATACGCAGTATTTT.

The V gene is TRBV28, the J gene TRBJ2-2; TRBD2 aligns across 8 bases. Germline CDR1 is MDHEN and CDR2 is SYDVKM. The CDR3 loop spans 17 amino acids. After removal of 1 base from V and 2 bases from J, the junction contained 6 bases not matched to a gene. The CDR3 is CASSLSTGGANTGELFF. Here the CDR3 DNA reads TGTGCCAGCAGTTTATCTACGGGGGGGGCCAACACCGGGGAGCTGTTTTTT. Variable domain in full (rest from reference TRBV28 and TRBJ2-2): DVKVTQSSRYLVKRTGEKVFLECVQDMDHENMFWYRQDPGLGLRLIYFSYDVKMKEKGDIPEGYSVSREKKERFSLILESASTNQTSMYLCASSLSTGGANTGELFFGEGSRLTVL.

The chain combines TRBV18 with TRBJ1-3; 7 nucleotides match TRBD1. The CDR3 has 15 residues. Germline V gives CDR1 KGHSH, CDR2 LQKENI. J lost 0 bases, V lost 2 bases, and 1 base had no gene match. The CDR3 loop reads CASSPGTVSGNTIYF. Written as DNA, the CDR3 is TGTGCCAGCTCACCAGGGACAGTCTCTGGAAACACCATATATTTT.

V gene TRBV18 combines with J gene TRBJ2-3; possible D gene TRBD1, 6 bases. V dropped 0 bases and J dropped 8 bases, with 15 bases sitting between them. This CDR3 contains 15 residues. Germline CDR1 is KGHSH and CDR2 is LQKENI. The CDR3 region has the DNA TGTGCCAGCTCACCACCGGGACAATCAACGGGTACGCAGTATTTT. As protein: CASSPPGQSTGTQYF. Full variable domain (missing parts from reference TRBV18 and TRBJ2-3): NAGVMQNPRHLVRRRGQEARLRCSPMKGHSHVYWYRQLPEEGLKFMVYLQKENIIDESGMPKERFSAEFPKEGPSILRIQQVVRGDSAAYFCASSPPGQSTGTQYFGPGTRLTVL.

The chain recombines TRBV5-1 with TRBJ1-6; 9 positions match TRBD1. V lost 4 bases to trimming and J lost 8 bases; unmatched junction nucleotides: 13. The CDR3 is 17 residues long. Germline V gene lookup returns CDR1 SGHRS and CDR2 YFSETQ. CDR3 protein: CASSRTGGTGTDSPLHF. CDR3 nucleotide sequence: TGCGCCAGCAGCCGGACCGGGGGGACAGGGACGGATTCACCCCTCCACTTT.

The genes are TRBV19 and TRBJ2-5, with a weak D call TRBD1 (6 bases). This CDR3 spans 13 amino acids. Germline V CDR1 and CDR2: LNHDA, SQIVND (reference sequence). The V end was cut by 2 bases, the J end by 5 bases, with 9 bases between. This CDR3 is CASSIQGMETQYF. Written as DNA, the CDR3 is TGTGCCAGTAGTATACAGGGGATGGAGACCCAGTACTTC.

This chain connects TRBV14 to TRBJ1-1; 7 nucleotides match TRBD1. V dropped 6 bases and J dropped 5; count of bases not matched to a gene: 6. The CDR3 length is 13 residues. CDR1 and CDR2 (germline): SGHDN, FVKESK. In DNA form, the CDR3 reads TGTGCCAGCAGTCTACAGGGGTATACTGAAGCTTTCTTT. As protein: CASSLQGYTEAFF.

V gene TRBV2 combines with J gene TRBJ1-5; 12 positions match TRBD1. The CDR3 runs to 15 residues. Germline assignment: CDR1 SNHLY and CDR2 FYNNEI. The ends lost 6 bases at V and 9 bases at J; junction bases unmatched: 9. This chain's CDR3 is CASSGTGGPGRPQHF. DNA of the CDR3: TGTGCCAGCAGCGGGACAGGGGGCCCAGGACGGCCCCAGCATTTT.

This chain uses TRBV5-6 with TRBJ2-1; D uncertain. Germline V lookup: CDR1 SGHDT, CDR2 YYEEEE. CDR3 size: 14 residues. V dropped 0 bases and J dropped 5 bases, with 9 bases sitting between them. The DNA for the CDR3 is TGTGCCAGCAGCTTGGACAGACAAGACAATGAGCAGTTCTTC. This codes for CASSLDRQDNEQFF.

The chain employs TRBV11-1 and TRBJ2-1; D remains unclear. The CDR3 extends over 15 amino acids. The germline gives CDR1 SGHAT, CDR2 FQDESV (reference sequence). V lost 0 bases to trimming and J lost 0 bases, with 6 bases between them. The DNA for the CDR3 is TGTGCCAGCAGCTTAGCCCTTTACTCCTACAATGAGCAGTTCTTC. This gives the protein CASSLALYSYNEQFF.

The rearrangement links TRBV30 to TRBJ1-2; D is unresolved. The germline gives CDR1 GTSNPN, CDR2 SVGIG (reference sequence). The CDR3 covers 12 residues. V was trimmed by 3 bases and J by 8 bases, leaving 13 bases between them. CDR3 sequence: CAWSLGQPGYTF. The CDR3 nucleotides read TGTGCCTGGAGCCTAGGTCAGCCGGGCTACACCTTC.

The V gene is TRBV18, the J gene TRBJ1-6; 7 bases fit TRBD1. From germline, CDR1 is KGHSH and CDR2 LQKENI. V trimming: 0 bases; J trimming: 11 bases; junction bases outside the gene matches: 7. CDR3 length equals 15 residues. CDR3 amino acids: CASSPPMTGRTPLHF. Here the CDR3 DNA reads TGTGCCAGCTCACCACCGATGACAGGGAGGACACCCCTCCACTTT.

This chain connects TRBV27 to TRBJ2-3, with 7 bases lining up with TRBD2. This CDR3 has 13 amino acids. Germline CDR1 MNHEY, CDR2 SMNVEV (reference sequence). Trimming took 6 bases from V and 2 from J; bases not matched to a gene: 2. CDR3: CASRGLLTDTQYF. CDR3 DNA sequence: TGTGCCAGCAGGGGACTACTCACAGATACGCAGTATTTT.

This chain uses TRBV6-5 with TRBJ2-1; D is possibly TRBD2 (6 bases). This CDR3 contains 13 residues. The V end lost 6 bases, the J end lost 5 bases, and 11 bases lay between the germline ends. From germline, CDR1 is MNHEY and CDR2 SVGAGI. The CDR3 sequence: CASRLSGDNEQFF. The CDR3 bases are TGTGCCAGCAGGCTATCGGGGGACAATGAGCAGTTCTTC.

CDR3 loop: CASSFRTGLAGGNTGELFF. The CDR3 DNA follows: TGTGCCAGCAGCTTCCGAACAGGACTAGCGGGAGGGAACACCGGGGAGCTGTTTTTT. The chain carries TRBV5-6 and TRBJ2-2; 14 nucleotides match TRBD2. The germline V gene has CDR1 SGHDT and CDR2 YYEEEE. V shed 2 bases and J 1 base; nucleotides not matched to a gene: 7. There are 19 residues in the CDR3.